This T cell receptor (beta chain) is drawn from a study of T cells in Graves' hyperthyroidism and ophthalmopathy. RNA transcripts yielded amplified TCR beta CDR3 regions. The study used the HTBI primer set for a first-round RT-PCR of the TCR CDR3. Using its own MiXCR run on the multiplex PCR reads, TCRdb lists one record per CDR3 protein. Altogether roughly 240,000 distinct CDR3 sequences are present, around 24% being singletons, with the ten largest covering roughly 40%. CDR1 and CDR2 (germline): LNHDA, SQIVND (reference sequence). The CDR3 has 13 amino acids. Between the trimmed V and J ends, which lost 5 bases and 4 bases, there was a span of 11 bases. Ten or more counts support this clonotype.

The gene calls are TRBV19 and TRBJ1-2; no clear D gene. The source of this sequence is a woman aged 40 to 55 with Graves' ophthalmopathy. Sequencing was done on a sample of blood. The CDR3 reads CASSLRAAYGYTF. The CDR3 DNA sequence: TGTGCCAGTAGTCTGAGGGCGGCCTATGGCTACACCTTC. The complete variable domain, with remaining parts taken from reference TRBV19 and TRBJ1-2, reads DGGITQSPKYLFRKEGQNVTLSCEQNLNHDAMYWYRQDPGQGLRLIYYSQIVNDFQKGDIAEGYSVSREKKESFPLTVTSAQKNPTAFYLCASSLRAAYGYTFGSGTRLTVV.